A single sample is the source of the 5 T cell receptor beta chains below, sequenced in a study of Ad26.COV2.S vaccination and SARS-CoV-2 variants. Described treatment: over 15 received Ad26.COV2.S at low or high dose, single or two shots; 5 received placebo; per-sample allocation not given. It was on day 63 after the first vaccine or placebo injection that samples were taken. Only in-frame clones appear in the TCRdb table, and some are missing; sequencing was by immunoSEQ multiplex PCR. The data show roughly 510,000 clones, around 85% seen once. The sequences come from peripheral blood, collected in a trial of Ad26.COV2.S vaccine versus placebo. The origin of the receptors is a person between 18 and 65 years old who received the Ad26.COV2.S COVID-19 vaccine or a placebo.

V gene TRBV5-1 combines with J gene TRBJ2-1; D may match TRBD1 or TRBD2 (5 bases each). This CDR3 has 14 amino acids. The V gene's germline CDR1 is SGHRS and CDR2 YFSETQ. V lost 2 bases to trimming and J lost 10 bases, with 16 bases between them. The CDR3 spells CASSLGDGLSEQFF. The CDR3 region has the DNA TGCGCCAGCAGCTTAGGGGACGGCCTCAGCGAGCAGTTCTTC.

V is TRBV19 and J is TRBJ1-1, with 8 positions matching TRBD1. CDR3 length: 12 amino acids. V lost 6 bases to trimming and J lost 6 bases; unmatched junction nucleotides: 3. Germline V gene data show CDR1 as LNHDA and CDR2 as SQIVND (reference sequence). The CDR3 nucleotides read TGTGCCAGTAGGCAGGGGGCGTCTGAAGCTTTCTTT. Translated, it gives CASRQGASEAFF.

The chain uses TRBV6-5 and TRBJ2-7; 8 bases match TRBD1. Losses at the gene ends were 4 bases for V and 7 bases for J; bases not matched to a gene: 9. The CDR3 sequence is 14 residues long. Germline V gene sequence: CDR1 MNHEY, CDR2 SVGAGI. CDR3 bases: TGTGCCAGCAGTTCATGGACAGGGCCGAAAGAGCAGTACTTC. Translation: CASSSWTGPKEQYF.

CDR3 amino acids: CASRVGATYGYTF. CDR3 bases: TGTGCCAGCAGAGTCGGGGCAACGTATGGCTACACCTTC. The genes are TRBV28 and TRBJ1-2; tentatively, D is TRBD1 (5 bases). CDR1 is MDHEN, CDR2 SYDVKM, per germline. Trimming stripped 6 bases from V and 5 bases from J, with 13 bases between. The CDR3 length is 13 residues.

V is TRBV29-1 and J is TRBJ2-3; D perhaps matches TRBD1 (6 bases). Germline CDR1 SQVTM, CDR2 ANQGSEA. The CDR3 loop spans 15 amino acids. Deletions cut 4 bases from V and 3 bases from J, with 17 bases between. Here the CDR3 DNA reads TGCAGCGTTGTCCCACAGGGCGGAGTGACAGATACGCAGTATTTT. Protein: CSVVPQGGVTDTQYF.